A selection of T cell receptor beta chains follows, all from one sample in a study of blood T cell repertoires in COVID-19. Sequenced by immunoSEQ multiplex PCR; TCRdb stores in-frame clones only, minus some. The profile shows a few hundred thousand clones, 70% to 90% of them singletons. Source material: peripheral blood. These receptors were obtained from a woman aged 50 to 60 with COVID-19, enrolled during active disease. The conserved cysteine and the conserved F or W are not part of the CDR3 here.

v_gene: TRBV27; j_gene: TRBJ2-6; CDR3aa: ASSPVISGANVLT
v_gene: TRBV6-1; j_gene: TRBJ2-1; CDR3aa: ASSEKRTSAQF
v_gene: TRBV5-1; j_gene: TRBJ2-7; CDR3aa: ASSPMVGTSGNYEQY
v_gene: TRBV28; j_gene: TRBJ1-1; CDR3aa: ASTRGGIATEAF
v_gene: TRBV3-1/TRBV3-2; j_gene: TRBJ2-1; CDR3aa: ASSQQSYNEQF
v_gene: TRBV25-1; j_gene: TRBJ2-3; CDR3aa: ASSATGRSDTQY
v_gene: TRBV24-1; j_gene: TRBJ2-2; CDR3aa: ATSDLTPGHWNTGELF
v_gene: TRBV30; j_gene: TRBJ1-3; CDR3aa: AWSVGGSGNTIY
v_gene: TRBV2; j_gene: TRBJ1-1; CDR3aa: ALSRTERQTEAF
v_gene: TRBV15; j_gene: TRBJ2-6; CDR3aa: ATSRGGISGANVLT
v_gene: TRBV5-1; j_gene: TRBJ2-5; CDR3aa: ASSSGQGTTQY
v_gene: TRBV7-2; j_gene: TRBJ1-2; CDR3aa: ASSITDTNYGYT
v_gene: TRBV4-3; j_gene: TRBJ2-7; CDR3aa: ASSQEGWAAYEQY
v_gene: TRBV6-2/TRBV6-3; j_gene: TRBJ2-5; CDR3aa: ASSYSRFNQETQY
v_gene: TRBV6-5; j_gene: TRBJ2-2; CDR3aa: ASRRDRGRTGELF
v_gene: TRBV7-2; j_gene: TRBJ2-5; CDR3aa: ASSFMEEETQY
v_gene: TRBV2; j_gene: TRBJ1-2; CDR3aa: ASSGLEYT